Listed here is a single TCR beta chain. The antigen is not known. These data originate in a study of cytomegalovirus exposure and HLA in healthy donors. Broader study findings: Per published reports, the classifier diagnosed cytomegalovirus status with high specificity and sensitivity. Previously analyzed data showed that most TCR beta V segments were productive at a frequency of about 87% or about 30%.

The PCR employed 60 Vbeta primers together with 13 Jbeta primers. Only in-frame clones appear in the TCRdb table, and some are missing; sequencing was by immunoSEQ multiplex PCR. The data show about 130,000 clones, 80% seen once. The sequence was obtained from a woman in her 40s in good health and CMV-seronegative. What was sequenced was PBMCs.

CDR3 sequence: CASSPPGGGLASSNQPQHF. The CDR3 DNA sequence: TGCGCCAGCAGTCCGCCCGGTGGGGGCTTGGCGTCTAGCAATCAGCCCCAGCATTTT. The V call is TRBV10-1, the J call TRBJ1-5; the D gene is possibly TRBD1 (6 bases). Germline V CDR1 and CDR2: WNHNN, SYGVQD (reference sequence). The CDR3 is made up of 19 amino acids. The germline V and J ends were trimmed by 5 bases and 0 bases, with 23 bases remaining between them.